The 9 T cell receptor beta chains given below trace back to one sample, sequenced in a study of long-term antiretroviral therapy in people with HIV (dated by TCRdb to 2022 to 2024). The immunoSEQ hsTCRB v3.0 assay was used at survey level resolution for TRB variable region sequencing. The table comes from immuneACCESS by way of TCRdb, which keeps in-frame sequences with V and J called. Part of the clones is missing from these tables; in studies checked, under half for an unresolved V gene and the rest for unknown reasons. Counted in this sample were around 16,000 clones; 75% to 85% of them appeared once. Together, the top ten hold around a fifth of the sample. The starting material was unsorted PBMCs, obtained 2.1 years after starting antiretroviral therapy. All receptors come from a man aged 35 to 55 with HIV.

The chain is built from TRBV29-1 and TRBJ1-3; D is possibly TRBD1 (5 bases). The CDR3 spans 15 residues. The V gene's germline CDR1 is SQVTM and CDR2 ANQGSEA. Between the trimmed V and J ends, which lost 4 bases and 4 bases, there was a span of 17 bases. CDR3 sequence reads: CSVGYPDREGNTIYF. The CDR3 coding sequence is TGCAGCGTTGGTTACCCCGACAGAGAAGGAAACACCATATATTTT.

This chain connects TRBV25-1 to TRBJ1-1; possible D gene TRBD1, 5 bases. The CDR3 is 12 residues long. CDR1 MGHDK and CDR2 SYGVNS come from the germline V gene. V shed 6 bases and J shed 7 bases, with 12 bases lying between them. CDR3 region: CASRGRQIEAFF. CDR3 nucleotide sequence: TGTGCCAGCAGGGGGAGACAGATTGAAGCTTTCTTT.

This clone was counted a few times. This chain links TRBV2 with TRBJ1-5; D unclear. Germline V gene data show CDR1 as SNHLY and CDR2 as FYNNEI. This CDR3 is built from 11 residues. Between the trimmed V and J ends, which lost 3 bases and 9 bases, there was a span of 6 bases. The CDR3 loop reads CASSDPGPQHF. The CDR3 DNA reads as TGTGCCAGCAGTGACCCTGGGCCCCAGCATTTT.

V usage is TRBV4-2 and J usage is TRBJ2-7, with TRBD1 as a possible D gene (6 bases). V gave up 4 bases and J gave up 2 bases, with 18 bases separating them. Germline CDR1 is LGHNA and CDR2 is YNFKEQ. The CDR3 is made up of 16 amino acids. The CDR3 here is CASSPGTMGITYEQYF. The CDR3 DNA reads TGTGCCAGCAGCCCCGGGACAATGGGGATTACCTACGAGCAGTACTTC.

DNA for the CDR3: TGCAGCGTCGCCGGGACATCCTACGAGCAGTACTTC. Protein sequence: CSVAGTSYEQYF. V and J are TRBV29-1 and TRBJ2-7; D is perhaps TRBD1 (6 bases). CDR3 length: 12 residues. V lost 6 bases and J lost 1, with 10 bases in between. Germline CDR1 SQVTM, CDR2 ANQGSEA.

This rearrangement joins TRBV2 to TRBJ1-5, with TRBD1 matching over 7 bases. The CDR3 spans 15 residues. Trimming at V came to 3 bases and at J to 4 bases, leaving 6 bases not matched to a gene. Germline CDR1 SNHLY, CDR2 FYNNEI. CDR3 residues: CASSDGTAKNQPQHF. The CDR3 bases are TGTGCCAGCAGTGACGGGACAGCAAAAAATCAGCCCCAGCATTTT. Together with reference TRBV2 and TRBJ1-5, the CDR3 gives the full variable domain: EPEVTQTPSHQVTQMGQEVILRCVPISNHLYFYWYRQILGQKVEFLVSFYNNEISEKSEIFDDQFSVERPDGSNFTLKIRSTKLEDSAMYFCASSDGTAKNQPQHFGDGTRLSIL.

J is TRBJ1-1 and V is TRBV5-4, with D uncertain. Germline V lookup: CDR1 SGHNT, CDR2 YYREEE (reference sequence). Trimming removed 3 bases from V and 5 bases from J, with 14 bases in between. The CDR3 sequence is 14 residues long. The CDR3: CASSSTLSGTEAFF. For the CDR3, the DNA is TGTGCCAGCAGCTCTACCCTCTCCGGGACTGAAGCTTTCTTT.

This chain links TRBV7-9 with TRBJ2-2; D may be TRBD1 or TRBD2 (5 bases each). V lost 4 bases and J 1 base, leaving 13 bases between the germline ends. The germline V gene has CDR1 SEHNR and CDR2 FQNEAQ (reference sequence). The CDR3 runs 16 residues. This CDR3 reads CASSSRDVLNTGELFF. CDR3 in DNA: TGTGCCAGCAGCTCCCGGGACGTCTTGAACACCGGGGAGCTGTTTTTT.

This chain joins TRBV18 and TRBJ1-6; the D gene is possibly TRBD1 (5 bases). Between the trimmed V and J ends, which lost 2 bases and 6 bases, there was a span of 14 bases. The CDR3 extends over 16 amino acids. The germline gives CDR1 KGHSH, CDR2 LQKENI. The CDR3 is CASSPERGVSNSPLHF. DNA for the CDR3: TGTGCCAGCTCACCAGAAAGGGGAGTAAGTAATTCACCCCTCCACTTT.